Listed here is a single T cell receptor beta chain. The antigen remains unidentified. The TCR beta CDR3 regions underwent amplification using RNA transcripts as the source. During a first-round RT-PCR of the TCR CDR3, the HTBI primer set was used. A single record per CDR3 protein comes from TCRdb applying MiXCR to the multiplex PCR reads. The profile shows under 400,000 distinct CDR3 sequences, 16% of them singletons. J was trimmed by 5 bases and V by 6 bases; bases with no gene match: 3. CDR1 and CDR2 (germline): DFQATT, SNEGSKA (reference sequence). There are 12 residues in the CDR3. This entry comes from a study of T cells in Graves' hyperthyroidism and ophthalmopathy. Whole-study findings and limits: A model using 13 V-J features told ophthalmopathy apart from stable hyperthyroidism.

This TCR came from a man aged 30-40 years with Graves' hyperthyroidism. The source material was blood. The rearrangement links TRBV20-1 to TRBJ2-7; 11 bases map to TRBD2. CDR3: CSASTSGNEQYF. CDR3 DNA sequence: TGCAGTGCGTCGACTAGCGGGAACGAGCAGTACTTC.